This TCR beta chain was sequenced in a study of shared clonotypes between healthy human individuals. CDR1 and CDR2 (germline): LNHDA, SQIVND (reference sequence). The V gene end was trimmed by 8 bases and the J gene end by 7 bases; junction bases not matched to a gene: 15. This CDR3 is 15 amino acids long. TCRdb's copy holds only in-frame clones and misses some; the assay was immunoSEQ multiplex PCR. The data contain about 2.1 million clones, about 93% of them seen just once; the ten biggest clones take up about 1.7%. The naive CD8 population came from CD45RO-negative cells selected for CCR7, without terminally differentiated effector memory CD45RA+ cells.

The rearrangement joins TRBV19 to TRBJ2-7; 9 positions agree with TRBD2. This TCR was recovered from a man between 18 and 29 years old in good health. Some clones in this sample may be carry-over from other donors' samples. The specimen was naive CD8+ T cells from PBMCs. In DNA, the CDR3 is TGTGCCAGTCGAGACTCGGCTAGCGGGGCGTGGGAGCAGTACTTC. This codes for CASRDSASGAWEQYF. Full variable domain (missing parts from reference TRBV19 and TRBJ2-7): DGGITQSPKYLFRKEGQNVTLSCEQNLNHDAMYWYRQDPGQGLRLIYYSQIVNDFQKGDIAEGYSVSREKKESFPLTVTSAQKNPTAFYLCASRDSASGAWEQYFGPGTRLTVT.